These T cell receptor beta chains were read from a single sample in a study of Graves' ophthalmopathy and Graves' hyperthyroidism. TCRdb reanalysed the multiplex PCR reads using MiXCR and keeps one entry per CDR3 protein. The sample holds approximately 50,000 distinct CDR3 sequences, around half seen once. Material for sequencing was peripheral blood. Source of these receptors: an adult man with Graves' ophthalmopathy. Each CDR3 is given with its conserved first and last residue. Each record gives: D gene, clone size, J gene, V gene, CDR3 protein, CDR3 DNA. The D gene is left open where the match is weak. Clone size is not always given. Where it is, it says once, few, many or a class for expanded clones.

d_gene: NA
abundance: many
j_gene: TRBJ2-5
v_gene: TRBV11-2
CDR3aa: CASSLLETQYF
CDR3nt: TGTGCCAGCAGCTTATTAGAGACCCAGTACTTC

d_gene: NA
abundance: few
j_gene: TRBJ2-7
v_gene: TRBV29-1
CDR3aa: CSAFDREVDEQYF
CDR3nt: TGCAGCGCATTCGACAGGGAGGTCGACGAGCAGTACTTC

d_gene: NA
abundance: once
j_gene: TRBJ1-2
v_gene: TRBV2
CDR3aa: CASSEDTDYGYTF
CDR3nt: TGTGCCAGCAGTGAGGACACAGACTATGGCTACACCTTC

d_gene: TRBD2
abundance: many
j_gene: TRBJ2-7
v_gene: TRBV3-1
CDR3aa: CASSNQGGSGIWQYF
CDR3nt: TGTGCCAGCAGCAACCAGGGTGGTAGCGGGATTTGGCAGTACTTC

d_gene: NA
abundance: many
j_gene: TRBJ2-1
v_gene: TRBV11-2
CDR3aa: CASSLVEGGGNEQFF
CDR3nt: TGTGCCAGCAGCTTAGTGGAGGGGGGGGGTAATGAGCAGTTCTTC

d_gene: NA
abundance: NA
j_gene: TRBJ2-1
v_gene: TRBV11-3
CDR3aa: CASSLAGSDEQFF
CDR3nt: TGTGCCAGCAGCCTCGCAGGGTCCGATGAGCAGTTCTTC

d_gene: NA
abundance: NA
j_gene: TRBJ1-4
v_gene: TRBV7-3
CDR3aa: CASSGRRVTEKLFF
CDR3nt: TGTGCCAGCAGCGGCCGCAGGGTCACGGAAAAACTGTTTTTT

d_gene: NA
abundance: NA
j_gene: TRBJ2-7
v_gene: TRBV20-1
CDR3aa: CSARSGTYEQYF
CDR3nt: TGCAGTGCCAGGTCGGGGACCTACGAGCAGTACTTC

d_gene: TRBD2
abundance: many
j_gene: TRBJ2-7
v_gene: TRBV6-1
CDR3aa: CASSRDYRTSSSYEQYF
CDR3nt: TGTGCCAGCAGCCGGGACTACCGTACCTCGAGCTCCTACGAGCAGTACTTC

d_gene: TRBD2
abundance: NA
j_gene: TRBJ2-3
v_gene: TRBV5-1
CDR3aa: CASGAGGLVYNEQYF
CDR3nt: TGCGCCTCCGGCGCGGGAGGGCTTGTGTACAATGAGCAGTATTTT

d_gene: TRBD2
abundance: many
j_gene: TRBJ2-5
v_gene: TRBV4-1
CDR3aa: CASSQEEAGGQETQYF
CDR3nt: TGCGCCAGCAGCCAAGAAGAGGCGGGGGGGCAAGAGACCCAGTACTTC

d_gene: TRBD2
abundance: medium-sized
j_gene: TRBJ2-7
v_gene: TRBV20-1
CDR3aa: CSGQGTLAGYEQYF
CDR3nt: TGCAGTGGCCAAGGAACACTAGCGGGCTACGAGCAGTACTTC

d_gene: NA
abundance: many
j_gene: TRBJ2-7
v_gene: TRBV14
CDR3aa: CASSQDRSSSYEQYF
CDR3nt: TGTGCCAGCAGCCAAGACAGGTCGAGCTCCTACGAGCAGTACTTC

d_gene: NA
abundance: NA
j_gene: TRBJ2-1
v_gene: TRBV10-3
CDR3aa: CAFPWGTNEQFF
CDR3nt: TGTGCCTTCCCTTGGGGTACAAATGAGCAGTTCTTC

d_gene: TRBD2
abundance: many
j_gene: TRBJ2-1
v_gene: TRBV2
CDR3aa: CASVWGGGYNEQFF
CDR3nt: TGTGCCAGCGTATGGGGGGGGGGATACAATGAGCAGTTCTTC

d_gene: NA
abundance: few
j_gene: TRBJ2-6
v_gene: TRBV19
CDR3aa: CASINTAGANVLTF
CDR3nt: TGTGCCAGTATAAACACAGCTGGGGCCAACGTCCTGACTTTC

d_gene: TRBD1
abundance: many
j_gene: TRBJ2-7
v_gene: TRBV19
CDR3aa: CASSRPGQVAYEQYF
CDR3nt: TGTGCCAGTAGTAGACCGGGACAGGTCGCCTACGAGCAGTACTTC

d_gene: TRBD2
abundance: many
j_gene: TRBJ2-3
v_gene: TRBV5-8
CDR3aa: CASSFPSGGSDTQYF
CDR3nt: TGTGCCAGCAGCTTCCCTAGCGGGGGTTCAGATACGCAGTATTTT

d_gene: NA
abundance: many
j_gene: TRBJ2-5
v_gene: TRBV24-1
CDR3aa: CATSDTGFSGQIQETQYF
CDR3nt: TGTGCCACCAGTGATACGGGATTCAGTGGGCAGATACAAGAGACCCAGTACTTC

d_gene: NA
abundance: NA
j_gene: TRBJ1-2
v_gene: TRBV29-1
CDR3aa: CSVPEGAYGYTF
CDR3nt: TGCAGCGTCCCCGAGGGTGCGTATGGCTACACCTTC

d_gene: TRBD2
abundance: many
j_gene: TRBJ2-3
v_gene: TRBV19
CDR3aa: CASLSRSSGGSDTQYF
CDR3nt: TGTGCCAGTCTTTCCCGTAGTAGCGGGGGGTCAGATACGCAGTATTTT

d_gene: TRBD2
abundance: NA
j_gene: TRBJ2-5
v_gene: TRBV10-3
CDR3aa: CAISEPGLAGVETQYF
CDR3nt: TGTGCCATCAGTGAGCCGGGACTAGCGGGGGTAGAGACCCAGTACTTC